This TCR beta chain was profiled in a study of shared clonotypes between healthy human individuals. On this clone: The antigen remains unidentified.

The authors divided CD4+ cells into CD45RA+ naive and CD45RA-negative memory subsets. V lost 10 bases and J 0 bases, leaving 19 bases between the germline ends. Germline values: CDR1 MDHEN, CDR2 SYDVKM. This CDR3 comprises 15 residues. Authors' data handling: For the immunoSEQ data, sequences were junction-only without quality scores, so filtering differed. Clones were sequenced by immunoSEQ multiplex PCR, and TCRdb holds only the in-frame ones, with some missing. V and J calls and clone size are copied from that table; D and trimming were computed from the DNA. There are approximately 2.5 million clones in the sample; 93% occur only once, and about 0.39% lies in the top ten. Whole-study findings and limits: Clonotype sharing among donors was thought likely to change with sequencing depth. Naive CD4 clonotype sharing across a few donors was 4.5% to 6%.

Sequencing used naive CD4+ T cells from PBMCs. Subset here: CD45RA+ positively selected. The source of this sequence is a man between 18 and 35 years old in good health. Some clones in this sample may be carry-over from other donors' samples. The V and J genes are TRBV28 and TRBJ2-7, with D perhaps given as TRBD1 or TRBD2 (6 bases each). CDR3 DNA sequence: TGTGCCACAAGGAGGGGACACTCGAGCTCCTACGAGCAGTACTTC. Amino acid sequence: CATRRGHSSSYEQYF.